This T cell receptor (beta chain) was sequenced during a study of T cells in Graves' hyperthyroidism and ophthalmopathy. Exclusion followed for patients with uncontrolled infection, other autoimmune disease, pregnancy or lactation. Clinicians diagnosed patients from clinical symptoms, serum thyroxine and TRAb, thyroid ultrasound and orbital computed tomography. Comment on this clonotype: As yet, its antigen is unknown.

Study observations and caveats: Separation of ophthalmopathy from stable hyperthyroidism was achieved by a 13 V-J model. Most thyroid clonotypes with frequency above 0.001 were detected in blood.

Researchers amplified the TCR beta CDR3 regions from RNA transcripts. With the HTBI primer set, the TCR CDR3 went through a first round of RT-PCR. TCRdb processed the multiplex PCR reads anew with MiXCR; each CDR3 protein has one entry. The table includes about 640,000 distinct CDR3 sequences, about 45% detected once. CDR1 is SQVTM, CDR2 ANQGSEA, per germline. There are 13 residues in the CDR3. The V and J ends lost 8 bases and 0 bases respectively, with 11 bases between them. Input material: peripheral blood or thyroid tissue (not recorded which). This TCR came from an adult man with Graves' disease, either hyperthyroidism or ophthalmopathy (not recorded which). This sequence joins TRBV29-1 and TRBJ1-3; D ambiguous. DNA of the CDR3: TGCAGCTTAACGCAGAGCTCTGGAAACACCATATATTTT. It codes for CSLTQSSGNTIYF.